These 8 T cell receptor beta chains were all obtained from the same sample, sequenced in a study of cytomegalovirus exposure and HLA in healthy donors. PCR amplification relied on 60 Vbeta primers (plus 13 Jbeta primers). Assay used: immunoSEQ multiplex PCR; TCRdb lists only in-frame clones, some missing. This table has roughly 110,000 clones, over 70% appearing once. Sequenced input: PBMCs. These receptors were obtained from a male donor in good health and CMV-seropositive.

This chain uses TRBV27 with TRBJ2-1; 9 bases map to TRBD2. This CDR3 is 14 amino acids long. CDR1 is MNHEY and CDR2 is SMNVEV in the germline V gene (reference sequence). J was trimmed by 5 bases and V by 6 bases; bases with no gene match: 5. The CDR3 spells CASRAGGTHNEQFF. CDR3 DNA: TGTGCCAGCAGGGCGGGGGGGACCCACAATGAGCAGTTCTTC.

This rearrangement joins TRBV27 to TRBJ2-7; no clear D. From germline, CDR1 is MNHEY and CDR2 SMNVEV (reference sequence). This CDR3 region has 13 residues. Trimming left V 5 bases short and J 5 bases short, with 13 bases between. CDR3 in amino acids: CASSLHLGNEQYF. CDR3 sequence (DNA): TGTGCCAGCAGTCTCCACCTAGGCAACGAGCAGTACTTC.

J is TRBJ2-7 and V is TRBV30; 14 nucleotides agree with TRBD2. Per germline, CDR1 GTSNPN and CDR2 SVGIG (reference sequence). V shed 3 bases, J shed 5 bases, and the junction held 3 bases outside the gene matches. This CDR3 is 14 amino acids long. CDR3 region: CAWSRLAGGHEQYF. The CDR3, as DNA: TGTGCCTGGAGCCGACTAGCGGGAGGGCACGAGCAGTACTTC.

V is TRBV2 and J is TRBJ1-1, with TRBD1 matching 7 bases. The germline gives CDR1 SNHLY, CDR2 FYNNEI. The CDR3 totals 15 residues. V shed 7 bases, J shed 1 base, and the junction held 9 bases outside the gene matches. The CDR3 DNA reads as TGTGCCAGCAAGGATTACAGGGGAGGGAACACTGAAGCTTTCTTT. Its protein is CASKDYRGGNTEAFF.

The chain joins TRBV28 to TRBJ1-5; 7 nucleotides match TRBD1. The CDR3 has 16 amino acids. With 5 bases clipped from V and 4 bases from J, the junction kept 11 bases outside the gene matches. The germline gives CDR1 MDHEN, CDR2 SYDVKM. CDR3 DNA: TGTGCCAGCAGTCGAGCCGGGACAGTAGGGAATCAGCCCCAGCATTTT. Translated, it gives CASSRAGTVGNQPQHF.

This clone appeared a single time. The chain employs TRBV4-3 and TRBJ1-3, with unresolved D. Trimming stripped 1 base from V and 0 bases from J, with 10 bases between. Germline lookup yields CDR1 LGHNA and CDR2 YSLEER. CDR3 size: 16 residues. CDR3 region: CASSQVRVLSGNTIYF. The DNA for the CDR3 is TGCGCCAGCAGCCAAGTCCGGGTTCTCTCTGGAAACACCATATATTTT.

The chain has TRBV6-5 and TRBJ2-7; no reliable D call. The CDR3 runs to 13 residues. Germline V gives CDR1 MNHEY, CDR2 SVGAGI. V was pared by 2 bases and J by 5 bases, with 10 bases between. CDR3 sequence (DNA): TGTGCCAGCAGTTACCACAGCAGGCACGAGCAGTACTTC. Translated, it gives CASSYHSRHEQYF.

The chain employs TRBV15 and TRBJ1-3; 8 bases align to TRBD1. The J segment lost 5 bases and the V segment lost 3 bases, leaving 9 bases of the junction unmatched. In germline, CDR1 is LNHNV, CDR2 YYDKDF (reference sequence). This CDR3 contains 16 residues. In nucleotides, the CDR3 is TGTGCCACCAGCAGTACAGGGGGAAGGTTTCGAAACACCATATATTTT. Encoded protein: CATSSTGGRFRNTIYF.